This T cell receptor (beta chain) was documented in a study of vaccination and CD4 T cells after COVID-19. As for the study in general: Each of a few convalescent patients provided samples at day 14 and again at days 161 to 241 post-vaccination. Overlapping spike peptides from SARS-CoV-2, HCoV-NL63, HCoV-OC43 and HCoV-229E served to stimulate the cells. Cultures designated as controls were supplied with a CEFX pool, an HIV-1 Nef pool, or no peptide.

The CDR3 loop spans 15 amino acids. Trimming removed 5 bases from V and 9 bases from J; junction bases left unmatched: 7. CDR1 and CDR2 from the germline V gene are SEHNR and FQNEAQ (reference sequence). Time point meaning: late sampling 161 to 241 days after vaccination in a few convalescent patients. The sample's treatment: approximately 9-day PBMC culture with coronavirus spike peptide pools or control peptides (ViraFEST assay). Researchers used the Oncomine TCR Beta short-read assay to sequence DNA from cultured CD4+ T cells. After culture, CD4+ T cells served as the source for genomic DNA extraction. TCRdb itself ran the PCR reads through MiXCR, one entry per CDR3 protein. The data contain about 22,000 distinct CDR3 sequences, 30% to 35% of them seen just once; the ten biggest clones take up under 10%. A few counts support this clonotype. Its matching antigen is unknown.

The receptor was isolated from a human donor who had recovered from COVID-19. The sample here was CD4+ T cells from blood, cultured in vitro, taken about 7 months after SARS-CoV-2 vaccination. The rearrangement uses TRBV7-9 and TRBJ2-1; 13 bases are a match to TRBD2. The CDR3 protein is CASSATSGRASEQFF. The CDR3 coding sequence is TGTGCCAGCAGCGCAACTAGCGGGAGGGCCTCTGAGCAGTTCTTC.